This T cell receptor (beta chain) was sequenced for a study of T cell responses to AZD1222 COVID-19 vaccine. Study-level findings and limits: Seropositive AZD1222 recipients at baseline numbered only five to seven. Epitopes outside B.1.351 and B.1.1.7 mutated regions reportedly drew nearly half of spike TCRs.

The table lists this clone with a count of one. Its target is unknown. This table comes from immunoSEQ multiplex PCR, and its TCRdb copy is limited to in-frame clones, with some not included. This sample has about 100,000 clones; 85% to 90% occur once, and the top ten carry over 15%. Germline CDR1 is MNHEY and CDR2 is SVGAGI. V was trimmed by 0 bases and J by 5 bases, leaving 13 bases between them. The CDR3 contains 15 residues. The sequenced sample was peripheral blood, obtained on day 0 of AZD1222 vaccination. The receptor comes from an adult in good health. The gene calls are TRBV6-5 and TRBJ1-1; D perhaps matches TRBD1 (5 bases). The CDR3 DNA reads TGTGCCAGCAGTTACTCTCAGGGAGTTCGGACTGAAGCTTTCTTT. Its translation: CASSYSQGVRTEAFF.